This TCR beta chain was captured by sequencing in a study of a mutant IDH1 vaccine in newly diagnosed glioma. Overall study: Patients were given eight vaccinations, scheduled in weeks 1, 3, 5, 7, 11, 15, 19 and 23. Pretreatment consisted of radiotherapy, temozolomide, or both, with most receiving both. With temozolomide cycles, or 4-6 weeks after radiotherapy alone, vaccination was started.

A note on this clone: Antigen specificity is unknown.

As to time point: week 11, during vaccination. Every vaccination contained 300 ug of the mutant IDH1 20-mer peptide and was paired with topical imiquimod. In germline, CDR1 is MDHEN, CDR2 SYDVKM. The CDR3 consists of 15 residues. The junction had 5 bases not matched to a gene; V was cut back by 5 bases and J by 0 bases. The assay was immunoSEQ multiplex PCR, and TCRdb's table has in-frame clones only and misses some. The sample yields roughly 57,000 clones, 70% to 90% seen once. Broader study findings: Variations in leading peripheral T cell clonotypes appeared to have no connection with pseudoprogression.

Sample: PBMCs, taken from a glioma patient whose treatment included an IDH1 peptide vaccine. The chain couples TRBV28 to TRBJ2-3; 7 bases map to TRBD2. The TCR sequence derives from a man aged 40-50 years with glioma. CDR3 DNA: TGTGCCAGCAGTCTCCCGGGGGGAAGCACAGATACGCAGTATTTT. Translating it yields CASSLPGGSTDTQYF.